The next 32 T cell receptor beta chains were all read from a single sample in a study of cytomegalovirus exposure and HLA in healthy donors. Amplification used 60 Vbeta primers and 13 Jbeta primers. The method was immunoSEQ multiplex PCR; TCRdb's version includes in-frame clones alone and lacks a portion of them. Counted here are 150,000 to 200,000 clones, 70% to 85% occurring once; the ten biggest clones make up 1.2% to 1.5%. The specimen sequenced was PBMCs. Receptors were obtained from a woman under 40 in good health and CMV-seropositive.

This chain connects TRBV2 to TRBJ1-5; D remains unclear. The CDR3 has 12 amino acids. Germline V gene sequence: CDR1 SNHLY, CDR2 FYNNEI. Trimming shortened V by 6 bases and J by 1 base, and 4 bases separated the two germline ends. CDR3 region: CASSYSNQPQHF. CDR3 DNA: TGTGCCAGCAGCTACAGCAATCAGCCCCAGCATTTT.

The J gene is TRBJ2-3, the V gene TRBV9; 11 bases line up with TRBD2. The J segment lost 2 bases and the V segment lost 0 bases, leaving 8 bases of the junction unmatched. CDR1 and CDR2 (germline): SGDLS, YYNGEE. The CDR3 is 18 amino acids. CDR3 DNA: TGTGCCAGCAGCGTAGGGCTCGGGACTAGCGGAGCCACAGATACGCAGTATTTT. Amino acids: CASSVGLGTSGATDTQYF.

This chain's CDR3 is CASSLARGTSGRAGETQYF. The CDR3 DNA is TGTGCCAGCAGCTTGGCCAGGGGGACTAGCGGGAGGGCCGGGGAGACCCAGTACTTC. The rearrangement uses TRBV5-4 and TRBJ2-5; 16 bases align to TRBD2. This CDR3 region has 19 residues. Germline V gene lookup returns CDR1 SGHNT and CDR2 YYREEE (reference sequence). The J segment lost 5 bases and the V segment lost 0 bases, leaving 10 bases of the junction unmatched.

This chain connects TRBV6-5 to TRBJ2-3, with a tentative D call TRBD2 (6 bases). CDR1 is MNHEY and CDR2 is SVGAGI in the germline V gene. The CDR3 extends over 15 amino acids. The V end lost 0 bases, the J end lost 1 base, and 8 bases lay between the germline ends. The CDR3 DNA sequence: TGTGCCAGCAGTTACTCAGGCGGGGGCACAGATACGCAGTATTTT. This codes for CASSYSGGGTDTQYF.

V gene TRBV2 combines with J gene TRBJ2-5; 7 nucleotides agree with TRBD1. The CDR3 has 16 amino acids. V shed 0 bases and J 5 bases; nucleotides not matched to a gene: 9. CDR1 and CDR2 (germline): SNHLY, FYNNEI. As DNA, the CDR3 is TGTGCCAGCAGTGAAGCAAGACAGGGCCCGAGGGAGACCCAGTACTTC. Its protein product is CASSEARQGPRETQYF.

The chain links TRBV5-1 to TRBJ1-2; 8 nucleotides agree with TRBD1. J lost 6 bases, V lost 4 bases, and 11 bases had no gene match. Germline CDR1 SGHRS, CDR2 YFSETQ. The CDR3 spans 15 residues. CDR3 protein: CASSRRQGSSDGYTF. The CDR3 nucleotides read TGCGCCAGCAGCCGGAGACAGGGGAGCTCCGATGGCTACACCTTC. Combining the CDR3 with reference TRBV5-1 and TRBJ1-2 gives the whole variable domain KAGVTQTPRYLIKTRGQQVTLSCSPISGHRSVSWYQQTPGQGLQFLFEYFSETQRNKGNFPGRFSGRQFSNSRSEMNVSTLELGDSALYLCASSRRQGSSDGYTFGSGTRLTVV.

This clone was picked up one time. The CDR3 coding sequence is TGCAGTGCCTGGGACAACCCCGAGCAGTACTTC. It encodes CSAWDNPEQYF. This chain uses TRBV20-1 with TRBJ2-7; D is possibly TRBD1 (6 bases). Germline V gene sequence: CDR1 DFQATT, CDR2 SNEGSKA (reference sequence). CDR3 size: 11 residues. V lost 6 bases and J 6 bases, leaving 12 bases between the germline ends.

The chain carries TRBV27 and TRBJ1-1; D is unresolved. Germline assignment: CDR1 MNHEY and CDR2 SMNVEV (reference sequence). Trimming left V 6 bases short and J 7 bases short, with 15 bases between. The CDR3 extends over 13 amino acids. The CDR3 coding sequence is TGTGCCAGCAGCGCAGCGGGGTCGGTTGAAGCTTTCTTT. Amino acid sequence: CASSAAGSVEAFF.

This clone has just a few counts. The chain is built from TRBV6-6 and TRBJ2-5; unclear D gene. CDR1 MNHNY and CDR2 SVGAGI come from the germline V gene (reference sequence). This CDR3 spans 15 amino acids. V was shortened by 5 bases and J by 1 base, with 14 bases between the two germline ends. CDR3 sequence: CASSKEWVAQETQYF. The DNA for the CDR3 is TGTGCCAGCAGTAAAGAGTGGGTAGCCCAAGAGACCCAGTACTTC.

The genes are TRBV15 and TRBJ1-3; no clear D gene. V lost 0 bases and J lost 0, with 9 bases in between. CDR3 length: 16 amino acids. Germline values: CDR1 LNHNV, CDR2 YYDKDF (reference sequence). CDR3 coding DNA: TGTGCCACCAGCAGAGAGGTGGTTAGCTCTGGAAACACCATATATTTT. It codes for CATSREVVSSGNTIYF.

The chain carries TRBV2 and TRBJ1-5; 9 nucleotides align to TRBD1. Germline V gene sequence: CDR1 SNHLY, CDR2 FYNNEI. Trimming cost V 5 bases and J 3 bases; bases outside gene matches: 5. The length of the CDR3 is 15 residues. The CDR3 region is CASSFDRGNNQPQHF. The CDR3 DNA follows: TGTGCCAGCAGTTTCGACAGGGGGAACAATCAGCCCCAGCATTTT.

The gene calls are TRBV6-1 and TRBJ2-5; 8 nucleotides agree with TRBD1. CDR1 and CDR2 (germline): MNHNS, SASEGT. The CDR3 sequence is 15 residues long. V dropped 6 bases and J dropped 1; count of bases not matched to a gene: 7. The DNA of the CDR3 is TGTGCCAGCAGGCAGGGGGCCATACTCCAAGAGACCCAGTACTTC. Amino acid sequence: CASRQGAILQETQYF.

The V gene is TRBV5-1, the J gene TRBJ1-1; D might be TRBD1 (6 bases). The CDR3 consists of 13 residues. The germline V and J ends were trimmed by 1 base and 4 bases, with 8 bases remaining between them. Looked up from germline, CDR1 is SGHRS and CDR2 is YFSETQ. CDR3 protein: CASSLRGSTEAFF. The CDR3 DNA sequence: TGCGCCAGCAGCTTGAGGGGGAGCACTGAAGCTTTCTTT.

The rearrangement uses TRBV28 and TRBJ1-5; D remains unclear. CDR3 length: 16 residues. V was shortened by 5 bases and J by 1 base, with 15 bases between the two germline ends. Germline V gives CDR1 MDHEN, CDR2 SYDVKM. CDR3 nucleotide sequence: TGTGCCAGCAGTCTTCCGGGGATGGCGAGCAATCAGCCCCAGCATTTT. It is translated as CASSLPGMASNQPQHF.

CDR3 coding DNA: TGTGCCACCAGCAGAACAGGGACCTCTGGAAACACCATATATTTT. Its translation is CATSRTGTSGNTIYF. The chain recombines TRBV15 with TRBJ1-3, with D perhaps matching TRBD1 (6 bases). This CDR3 contains 15 residues. The ends were cut back, 2 bases at V and 0 bases at J, with 8 bases in the middle. Germline V CDR1 and CDR2: LNHNV, YYDKDF (reference sequence).

This clone was counted between two and nine times. The chain employs TRBV28 and TRBJ2-1, with TRBD2 matching 15 bases. V was pared by 6 bases and J by 7 bases, with 7 bases of the junction left unmatched. This CDR3 region has 16 residues. The germline gives CDR1 MDHEN, CDR2 SYDVKM. This CDR3 is CASSRGLAGGENEQFF. As DNA, the CDR3 is TGTGCCAGCAGCCGGGGACTAGCGGGAGGAGAAAATGAGCAGTTCTTC.

The V gene is TRBV9, the J gene TRBJ2-4; a possible D gene is TRBD2 (5 bases). CDR1 is SGDLS, CDR2 YYNGEE, per germline. The CDR3 runs 15 residues. Trimming pared 3 bases from V and 0 bases from J, leaving 10 bases between. This CDR3 is CASSAAGLAKNIQYF. DNA for the CDR3: TGTGCCAGCAGCGCCGCTGGACTAGCCAAAAACATTCAGTACTTC.

The CDR3 DNA sequence: TGTGCCTCCGGGGAGCAAGAGACCCAGTACTTC. It translates to CASGEQETQYF. The rearrangement links TRBV6-1 to TRBJ2-5; possibly TRBD2 for D (5 bases). V lost 11 bases and J 2 bases, leaving 9 bases between the germline ends. Germline values: CDR1 MNHNS, CDR2 SASEGT. This CDR3 has 11 residues.

The J gene is TRBJ2-1, the V gene TRBV4-3; 11 nucleotides align to TRBD2. The germline V gene encodes CDR1 LGHNA and CDR2 YSLEER. The CDR3 consists of 15 residues. The J segment lost 12 bases and the V segment lost 4 bases, leaving 11 bases of the junction unmatched. This CDR3 reads CASSLGLAVHPGQFF. The DNA of the CDR3 is TGCGCCAGCAGCCTGGGACTAGCGGTCCACCCGGGGCAGTTCTTC.

The V and J genes are TRBV6-4 and TRBJ2-1, with TRBD2 matching over 9 bases. Looked up from germline, CDR1 is MRHNA and CDR2 is SNTAGT. Unmatched junction bases numbered 8, after V lost 3 bases and J lost 8 bases. This CDR3 is built from 15 residues. CDR3 protein: CASSERLAGWDEQFF. Here the CDR3 DNA reads TGTGCCAGCAGTGAGAGGCTAGCGGGATGGGATGAGCAGTTCTTC.

This clone came up a few times. The chain joins TRBV5-6 to TRBJ1-1, with TRBD1 matching 7 bases. The ends lost 8 bases at V and 3 bases at J; junction bases unmatched: 4. The CDR3 is made up of 12 amino acids. CDR1 is SGHDT and CDR2 is YYEEEE in the germline V gene. The CDR3 region has the DNA TGTGCCAGTGAGGGGGCTGACACTGAAGCTTTCTTT. Amino acids: CASEGADTEAFF.

This clone was observed a single time. The chain has TRBV18 and TRBJ1-1, with TRBD1 identical over 9 bases. This CDR3 region has 15 residues. The germline CDR1 and CDR2 sequences are KGHSH and LQKENI. V lost 3 bases to trimming and J lost 2 bases; unmatched junction nucleotides: 4. The CDR3 loop is CASSPTTGGNTEAFF. CDR3 nucleotides: TGTGCCAGCTCACCGACAACAGGGGGCAACACTGAAGCTTTCTTT. Full variable domain (rest looked up from reference TRBV18 and TRBJ1-1): NAGVMQNPRHLVRRRGQEARLRCSPMKGHSHVYWYRQLPEEGLKFMVYLQKENIIDESGMPKERFSAEFPKEGPSILRIQQVVRGDSAAYFCASSPTTGGNTEAFFGQGTRLTVV.

The chain has TRBV27 and TRBJ2-5, with 11 bases fitting TRBD2. V gave up 5 bases and J gave up 4 bases; unmatched junction bases: 6. The CDR3 is made up of 15 amino acids. Looked up from germline, CDR1 is MNHEY and CDR2 is SMNVEV (reference sequence). The CDR3 DNA reads TGTGCCAGCAGTCCGGGGACTAGCGGTTCAGAGACCCAGTACTTC. Encoded protein: CASSPGTSGSETQYF.

The chain recombines TRBV11-3 with TRBJ2-3; the match to TRBD2 covers 8 bases. Germline CDR1 reads SGHNT; CDR2 reads YENEEA. V lost 0 bases and J lost 1; bases outside the gene matches: 6. The CDR3 loop spans 17 amino acids. The CDR3 protein is CASSLEPLAACTDTQYF. CDR3 coding DNA: TGTGCCAGCAGCTTAGAGCCACTAGCGGCATGCACAGATACGCAGTATTTT.

The CDR3 spells CASSQQGSGANVLTF. CDR3 nucleotide sequence: TGTGCCAGCAGCCAACAGGGGTCCGGGGCCAACGTCCTGACTTTC. The chain combines TRBV7-3 with TRBJ2-6; the match to TRBD1 covers 7 bases. The CDR3 covers 15 residues. The trim removed 5 bases at V and 4 bases at J, leaving 5 bases unmatched. Germline lookup yields CDR1 SGHTA and CDR2 FQGTGA.

This clone came up a few times. CDR3 in amino acids: CASSTQIGGQETQYF. DNA for the CDR3: TGTGCCAGCAGCACTCAGATCGGCGGACAAGAGACCCAGTACTTC. The chain has TRBV5-6 and TRBJ2-5; no clear D gene. CDR1 SGHDT and CDR2 YYEEEE come from the germline V gene. The CDR3 spans 15 residues. Trimming pared 4 bases from V and 2 bases from J, leaving 15 bases between.

This chain uses TRBV28 with TRBJ1-1, with 7 bases fitting TRBD1. Germline CDR1 MDHEN, CDR2 SYDVKM. The CDR3 length is 15 residues. V shed 5 bases and J 5 bases; nucleotides not matched to a gene: 11. The CDR3 loop reads CASSTQGTLVTEAFF. The DNA of the CDR3 is TGTGCCAGCAGTACACAGGGGACCTTGGTGACTGAAGCTTTCTTT.

The chain uses TRBV7-2 and TRBJ1-2; 8 bases align to TRBD1. The CDR3 sequence is 17 residues long. In germline, CDR1 is SGHTA, CDR2 FQGNSA. Germline trimming cut 0 bases from V and 4 bases from J; bases unmatched to any gene: 10. The CDR3 DNA is TGTGCCAGCAGCTTAGCGACGGTGGACAGGGCGCCCTATGGCTACACCTTC. Residues: CASSLATVDRAPYGYTF.

The gene calls are TRBV7-2 and TRBJ1-5, with TRBD1 matching over 7 bases. This CDR3 has 15 residues. Per germline, CDR1 SGHTA and CDR2 FQGNSA. V dropped 1 base and J dropped 7; count of bases not matched to a gene: 7. CDR3 residues: CASSLDQGEGQPQHF. CDR3 bases: TGTGCCAGCAGCTTAGACCAGGGGGAAGGCCAGCCCCAGCATTTT.

This clone occurred a few times. The rearrangement links TRBV19 to TRBJ1-2, with D maybe TRBD1 (6 bases). This CDR3 has 13 amino acids. Germline lookup yields CDR1 LNHDA and CDR2 SQIVND (reference sequence). V shed 7 bases and J shed 7 bases, with 16 bases lying between them. The CDR3: CASIGGGAGGYTF. The CDR3 bases are TGTGCCAGTATCGGTGGGGGCGCGGGTGGCTACACCTTC.

This chain uses TRBV11-2 with TRBJ1-4; D is perhaps TRBD1 (6 bases). This CDR3 is 14 amino acids long. Germline-derived CDR1 and CDR2 are SGHAT and FQNNGV. V was trimmed by 4 bases and J by 8 bases, leaving 14 bases between them. The DNA for the CDR3 is TGTGCCAGCAGCTCAACAGGGCCTAGGGAAAAACTGTTTTTT. It codes for CASSSTGPREKLFF.

Only a few counts were recorded for this clone. This rearrangement joins TRBV6-5 to TRBJ1-1, with D possibly TRBD1 on 5 matching bases. V gave up 4 bases and J gave up 0 bases, with 12 bases separating them. The CDR3 covers 15 residues. CDR1 and CDR2 (germline): MNHEY, SVGAGI. The DNA for the CDR3 is TGTGCCAGCAGTTTTACCACGGACATGAACACTGAAGCTTTCTTT. Translated, it gives CASSFTTDMNTEAFF.